This T cell receptor (beta chain) was documented in a study of blood T cell repertoires in COVID-19. Study details: The study drew acute and convalescent COVID-19 samples from the United States, Italy and Spain. Sources were T cells, B-cell-depleted T cells, or PBMCs; the material itself was cDNA or gDNA.

Per the study methods: Reference gene primers were amplified, and this amplification served to estimate nucleated cell counts. TCRdb's copy holds only in-frame clones and misses some; the assay was immunoSEQ multiplex PCR. D and trimming come from the DNA, and the V and J calls and clone size come from that table. The repertoire holds approximately 150,000 clones, approximately 79% seen once, with around 19% in the top ten. V was shortened by 2 bases and J by 4 bases, with 12 bases between the two germline ends. The CDR3 extends over 15 amino acids. Germline V gene data show CDR1 as KGHSH and CDR2 as LQKENI.

The receptor was isolated from a woman older than 75 with acute or convalescent COVID-19. The sample consisted of peripheral blood. This rearrangement joins TRBV18 to TRBJ1-5; D is ambiguous. CDR3 nucleotides: TGTGCCAGCTCACCAACGGGGATGGGAAATCAGCCCCAGCATTTT. Its translation is CASSPTGMGNQPQHF. The variable domain in full, with the rest retrieved from reference TRBV18 and TRBJ1-5, is NAGVMQNPRHLVRRRGQEARLRCSPMKGHSHVYWYRQLPEEGLKFMVYLQKENIIDESGMPKERFSAEFPKEGPSILRIQQVVRGDSAAYFCASSPTGMGNQPQHFGDGTRLSIL.